The 21 T cell receptor beta chains below come from one sample, sequenced in a study of T cells in Graves' hyperthyroidism and ophthalmopathy. Authors of the study amplified TCR beta CDR3 regions from RNA transcripts. HTBI primers were used for first-round RT-PCR of the TCR CDR3. Each CDR3 protein gets one entry after TCRdb re-called the multiplex PCR reads with MiXCR. Of about 250,000 distinct CDR3 sequences listed, about 25% are singletons. Sequenced material: blood. The origin of the receptors is a woman in her forties with Graves' ophthalmopathy.

This clonotype was observed at least ten times. The chain has TRBV2 and TRBJ2-2; D call uncertain. This CDR3 region has 13 residues. Looked up from germline, CDR1 is SNHLY and CDR2 is FYNNEI. Trimming took off 9 bases at V and 1 base at J, with 9 bases between the two ends. Here the CDR3 DNA reads TGTGCCAGTAGACAAGTGAACACCGGGGAGCTGTTTTTT. It translates to CASRQVNTGELFF. The complete variable domain, with remaining parts taken from reference TRBV2 and TRBJ2-2, reads EPEVTQTPSHQVTQMGQEVILRCVPISNHLYFYWYRQILGQKVEFLVSFYNNEISEKSEIFDDQFSVERPDGSNFTLKIRSTKLEDSAMYFCASRQVNTGELFFGEGSRLTVL.

The gene calls are TRBV6-5 and TRBJ2-7; D is uncertain. CDR3 length equals 14 residues. V shed 2 bases and J shed 1 base, with 9 bases lying between them. CDR1 is MNHEY, CDR2 SVGAGI, per germline. CDR3 DNA sequence: TGTGCCAGCAGTTACGGGGTTTTGTCCTACGAGCAGTACTTC. As protein: CASSYGVLSYEQYF.

There are many counts of this clonotype. The chain has TRBV6-2 or TRBV6-3 and TRBJ2-5, with D unclear. This CDR3 is built from 16 residues. Trimming removed 6 bases at V and 2 bases at J, with 19 bases between. Germline V gene data show CDR1 as MNHEY and CDR2 as SVGEGT. DNA for the CDR3: TGTGCCAGCAGAACCCAAACAGCCGGGTCTCAAGAGACCCAGTACTTC. Translation gives CASRTQTAGSQETQYF.

This clonotype was counted many times. The chain is built from TRBV5-1 and TRBJ2-7; TRBD2 matches 7 bases. The CDR3 covers 15 residues. Germline CDR1 reads SGHRS; CDR2 reads YFSETQ. The trim removed 1 base at V and 1 base at J, leaving 5 bases unmatched. The CDR3 loop is CASSLSGGRSYEQYF. The CDR3 DNA follows: TGCGCCAGCAGCTTGTCCGGCGGGAGATCCTACGAGCAGTACTTC.

The CDR3 protein is CASRGRTRYEQYF. The CDR3 nucleotides read TGTGCCAGCAGGGGCAGGACTAGATACGAGCAGTACTTC. The chain employs TRBV6-9 and TRBJ2-7, with 7 bases that match TRBD2. CDR3 length equals 13 residues. The ends lost 6 bases at V and 4 bases at J; junction bases unmatched: 6. Germline CDR1 MNHGY, CDR2 SVAAGI.

This clonotype was seen ten or more times. The rearrangement joins TRBV2 to TRBJ2-4; D not certain. The CDR3 has 13 residues. Trimming cost V 8 bases and J 2 bases, with 10 bases left between them. Germline V gene sequence: CDR1 SNHLY, CDR2 FYNNEI. CDR3 in DNA: TGTGCCAGCGGGAACGACCCCAAAAACATTCAGTACTTC. Protein: CASGNDPKNIQYF.

This clonotype has at least ten counts. V is TRBV5-5 and J is TRBJ1-1; TRBD1 might be the D (5 bases). The ends were cut back, 0 bases at V and 6 bases at J, with 12 bases in the middle. The CDR3 covers 14 residues. Germline assignment: CDR1 SGHKS and CDR2 YYEKEE (reference sequence). The CDR3 nucleotides read TGTGCCAGCAGCTTGGGGGTGGGGGTACCTGAAGCTTTCTTT. Protein product: CASSLGVGVPEAFF.

The chain employs TRBV5-1 and TRBJ1-2; TRBD1 matches 7 bases. The V segment lost 1 base and the J segment 6 bases; nucleotides outside the gene matches: 6. From germline, CDR1 is SGHRS and CDR2 YFSETQ. The CDR3 is 14 residues long. The CDR3 reads CASSLKGAVNGYTF. The DNA of the CDR3 is TGCGCCAGCAGCTTGAAGGGGGCGGTAAATGGCTACACCTTC.

In this sample, this clonotype turned up many times. The rearrangement joins TRBV20-1 to TRBJ2-1, with 7 positions matching TRBD2. This CDR3 spans 12 amino acids. The V gene end was trimmed by 6 bases and the J gene end by 3 bases; junction bases not matched to a gene: 2. Looked up from germline, CDR1 is DFQATT and CDR2 is SNEGSKA (reference sequence). The CDR3: CSARGDYNEQFF. DNA for the CDR3: TGCAGTGCCCGGGGGGACTACAATGAGCAGTTCTTC.

This clonotype was counted many times. The chain links TRBV7-8 to TRBJ2-7, with D perhaps TRBD1 (5 bases). The CDR3 has 13 residues. Germline lookup yields CDR1 SGHVS and CDR2 FQNEAQ. Trimming took off 5 bases at V and 3 bases at J, with 11 bases between the two ends. CDR3 sequence (DNA): TGTGCCAGCAGCCCCCAGGGCCACTACGAGCAGTACTTC. Encoded protein: CASSPQGHYEQYF. Filled out from reference TRBV7-8 and TRBJ2-7, the complete variable domain reads GAGVSQSPRYKVAKRGQDVALRCDPISGHVSLFWYQQALGQGPEFLTYFQNEAQLDKSGLPSDRFFAERPEGSVSTLKIQRTQQEDSAVYLCASSPQGHYEQYFGPGTRLTVT.

This clonotype was picked up many times. J is TRBJ2-5 and V is TRBV20-1; D unclear. CDR1 is DFQATT and CDR2 is SNEGSKA in the germline V gene (reference sequence). Between the trimmed V and J ends, which lost 1 base and 5 bases, there was a span of 8 bases. The length of the CDR3 is 12 residues. This CDR3 is CSARVVGETQYF. For the CDR3, the DNA is TGCAGTGCTAGAGTCGTCGGGGAGACCCAGTACTTC.

This chain connects TRBV27 to TRBJ2-7; 9 bases map to TRBD1. In germline, CDR1 is MNHEY, CDR2 SMNVEV (reference sequence). The junction had 6 bases not matched to a gene; V was cut back by 5 bases and J by 1 base. The CDR3 runs to 15 residues. As DNA, the CDR3 is TGTGCCAGCAGTGGGGGACAGGGAAGGTCCTACGAGCAGTACTTC. It yields the protein CASSGGQGRSYEQYF.

This clonotype was seen ten or more times. The chain links TRBV6-5 to TRBJ2-7; D gene unclear. V lost 7 bases and J 2 bases, leaving 12 bases between the germline ends. This CDR3 spans 13 amino acids. Looked up from germline, CDR1 is MNHEY and CDR2 is SVGAGI. The CDR3 spells CASKGAQTYEQYF. CDR3 in DNA: TGTGCCAGCAAGGGCGCACAGACCTACGAGCAGTACTTC.

This clonotype has a handful of counts. The chain is built from TRBV20-1 and TRBJ1-5; 7 positions match TRBD1. The CDR3 spans 17 residues. The J segment lost 0 bases and the V segment lost 8 bases, leaving 16 bases of the junction unmatched. CDR1 DFQATT and CDR2 SNEGSKA come from the germline V gene (reference sequence). The CDR3 DNA sequence: TGCAGTAAGACGCCTCTGGGACAGACCGATAGCAATCAGCCCCAGCATTTT. Translation gives CSKTPLGQTDSNQPQHF.

This clonotype was detected ten times or more. The gene calls are TRBV6-1 and TRBJ2-5; 9 bases map to TRBD1. The trim removed 7 bases at V and 1 base at J, leaving 1 base unmatched. Germline CDR1 is MNHNS and CDR2 is SASEGT. The CDR3 loop spans 13 amino acids. This chain's CDR3 is CASMGQGQETQYF. The DNA of the CDR3 is TGTGCCAGCATGGGACAGGGCCAAGAGACCCAGTACTTC.

Many counts were recorded for this clonotype. This chain joins TRBV19 and TRBJ1-5; TRBD1 matches at 7 bases. Germline trimming cut 7 bases from V and 3 bases from J; bases unmatched to any gene: 15. CDR3 size: 17 residues. Germline V gene sequence: CDR1 LNHDA, CDR2 SQIVND (reference sequence). CDR3 sequence: CASTQGAGGYLNQPQHF. In DNA form, the CDR3 reads TGTGCCAGTACCCAAGGGGCAGGGGGTTATCTCAATCAGCCCCAGCATTTT.

In this sample, this clonotype turned up many times. This CDR3 is CASRESGGNSYEQYF. DNA of the CDR3: TGTGCCAGCAGAGAATCAGGGGGCAACTCCTACGAGCAGTACTTC. V and J are TRBV28 and TRBJ2-7, with 8 bases fitting TRBD1. The CDR3 has 15 amino acids. After removal of 6 bases from V and 0 bases from J, the junction contained 7 bases not matched to a gene. Germline CDR1 is MDHEN and CDR2 is SYDVKM. The complete variable domain, with remaining parts taken from reference TRBV28 and TRBJ2-7, reads DVKVTQSSRYLVKRTGEKVFLECVQDMDHENMFWYRQDPGLGLRLIYFSYDVKMKEKGDIPEGYSVSREKKERFSLILESASTNQTSMYLCASRESGGNSYEQYFGPGTRLTVT.

This clonotype was recorded at least ten times. The CDR3 spells CASSLSHGTGVGELFF. The CDR3 nucleotides are TGTGCCAGCAGTTTATCCCACGGGACAGGGGTCGGGGAGCTGTTTTTT. The chain carries TRBV27 and TRBJ2-2; 10 nucleotides line up with TRBD1. The CDR3 consists of 16 residues. Per the germline V gene, CDR1 is MNHEY and CDR2 is SMNVEV (reference sequence). V was pared by 0 bases and J by 7 bases, with 5 bases of the junction left unmatched.

This clonotype was observed many times. The chain recombines TRBV6-2 or TRBV6-3 with TRBJ2-7, with 7 nucleotides matching TRBD1. The trim removed 6 bases at V and 2 bases at J, leaving 10 bases unmatched. CDR1 and CDR2 (germline): MNHEY, SVGEGT. The CDR3 sequence is 15 residues long. The CDR3 bases are TGTGCCAGCAGCTCCTTGGGGGACAGCACCTACGAGCAGTACTTC. Translating gives CASSSLGDSTYEQYF.

This clonotype was counted at least ten times. The chain links TRBV2 to TRBJ2-5, with a possible D match to TRBD1 (6 bases). V was clipped by 5 bases and J by 5 bases, with 18 bases between them. This CDR3 comprises 15 residues. CDR1 is SNHLY and CDR2 is FYNNEI in the germline V gene. The DNA of the CDR3 is TGTGCCAGCAGTCCCATGGGGGCGTTAGGTGAGACCCAGTACTTC. This translates into CASSPMGALGETQYF.

This clonotype came up many times. The rearrangement links TRBV6-2 or TRBV6-3 to TRBJ2-7; tentative D call: TRBD2 (6 bases). This CDR3 region has 14 residues. V was cut by 7 bases and J by 6 bases, with 19 bases left in between. Germline V gene data show CDR1 as MNHEY and CDR2 as SVGEGT. Here the CDR3 reads CASTQGGAWAEQYF. CDR3 DNA sequence: TGTGCCAGCACCCAGGGAGGAGCGTGGGCCGAGCAGTACTTC.